This T cell receptor (beta chain) was observed in a study of cytomegalovirus exposure and HLA in healthy donors. Germline CDR1 SGHRS, CDR2 YFSETQ. J gave up 3 bases and V 5 bases, and 8 bases lay outside the gene matches. This CDR3 spans 15 amino acids. PCR used 60 Vbeta primers and 13 Jbeta primers. TCRdb's copy holds only in-frame clones and misses some; the assay was immunoSEQ multiplex PCR. Of some 180,000 clones listed, around 75% were seen once; the top ten hold 2.9%. The V and J genes are TRBV5-1 and TRBJ1-5; 7 nucleotides match TRBD1. Sequencing was performed on PBMCs. The clonotype originates from a male donor in good health and CMV-seronegative. The CDR3 region has the DNA TGCGCCAGCAGACCTGGACAGGCCAACAATCAGCCCCAGCATTTT. Amino acids: CASRPGQANNQPQHF. The whole variable domain, filled in from reference TRBV5-1 and TRBJ1-5, reads KAGVTQTPRYLIKTRGQQVTLSCSPISGHRSVSWYQQTPGQGLQFLFEYFSETQRNKGNFPGRFSGRQFSNSRSEMNVSTLELGDSALYLCASRPGQANNQPQHFGDGTRLSIL.